The clone carrying this T cell receptor (beta chain) was detected once. The data originate from a study of T cell repertoires in cytomegalovirus infection. TCRdb reprocessed the reads with MiXCR, giving one entry per CDR3 protein. This sample has around 740,000 distinct CDR3 sequences, with 35% to 45% found just once. The CDR3 contains 14 residues. Trimming pared 6 bases from V and 4 bases from J, leaving 18 bases between. The germline CDR1 and CDR2 sequences are DFQATT and SNEGSKA (reference sequence). This receptor was obtained from a human donor in good health (CMV status not recorded). Some clones in this sample may be carry-over from other donors' samples. This chain connects TRBV20-1 to TRBJ1-2; D might be TRBD1 (5 bases). Sequencing input: PBMCs. The CDR3 region is CSATPPGRSYGYTF. The CDR3 DNA reads as TGCAGTGCCACACCGCCGGGACGGTCCTATGGCTACACCTTC.